The 31 T cell receptor beta chains below were found in one sample sequenced in a study of T cell responses to AZD1222 COVID-19 vaccine. Profiling relied on immunoSEQ multiplex PCR, and the TCRdb table lists in-frame clones only, not all of them. The repertoire holds over 110,000 clones, about 93% seen once, with 5.1% in the top ten. This specimen was peripheral blood, taken on day 0 of AZD1222 vaccination. The receptors were sampled from an adult in good health.

The chain employs TRBV6-6 and TRBJ1-1; D is possibly TRBD1 (5 bases). This CDR3 spans 15 amino acids. V gave up 5 bases and J gave up 2 bases, with 15 bases separating them. The germline V gene has CDR1 MNHNY and CDR2 SVGAGI (reference sequence). DNA of the CDR3: TGTGCCAGCAGTACCCGGACAAACCTTAACACTGAAGCTTTCTTT. It is translated as CASSTRTNLNTEAFF.

This chain uses TRBV29-1 with TRBJ1-1; possibly TRBD1 for D (5 bases). CDR3 size: 11 residues. In germline, CDR1 is SQVTM, CDR2 ANQGSEA. V was clipped by 6 bases and J by 11 bases, with 16 bases between them. This CDR3 is CSVHTGRAAFF. CDR3 coding DNA: TGCAGCGTCCACACCGGCAGGGCCGCTTTCTTT.

CDR3 residues: CASSGMAGAGDTEAFF. The CDR3 coding sequence is TGTGCCAGCAGCGGAATGGCGGGGGCGGGGGACACTGAAGCTTTCTTT. The chain has TRBV9 and TRBJ1-1; perhaps TRBD1 as D (6 bases). CDR1 is SGDLS, CDR2 YYNGEE, per germline. Trimming shortened V by 3 bases and J by 3 bases, and 18 bases separated the two germline ends. This CDR3 region has 16 residues.

Details on this clone: Within the sample, other DNA sequences also encode this same CDR3. The chain links TRBV30 to TRBJ2-3, with D maybe TRBD1 (5 bases). CDR3 length equals 14 residues. Trimming took 0 bases from V and 4 from J, leaving 11 bases between them. CDR1 is GTSNPN, CDR2 SVGIG, per germline (reference sequence). As DNA, the CDR3 is TGTGCCTGGAGTGTACTGGGGCGCGCAGATACGCAGTATTTT. Amino acids: CAWSVLGRADTQYF.

V usage is TRBV5-4 and J usage is TRBJ2-7, with D unclear. CDR3 size: 14 residues. Between the trimmed V and J ends, which lost 0 bases and 6 bases, there was a span of 13 bases. Germline V gives CDR1 SGHNT, CDR2 YYREEE (reference sequence). In DNA, the CDR3 is TGTGCCAGCAGCTTGGACGCACATCCGGGCGAGCAGTACTTC. The encoded protein is CASSLDAHPGEQYF. Complete variable domain (other parts from reference TRBV5-4 and TRBJ2-7): ETGVTQSPTHLIKTRGQQVTLRCSSQSGHNTVSWYQQALGQGPQFIFQYYREEENGRGNFPPRFSGLQFPNYSSELNVNALELDDSALYLCASSLDAHPGEQYFGPGTRLTVT.

In DNA, the CDR3 is TGTGCCTGGAGTGTGATCCGGAGCGATGAGCAGTTCTTC. Amino acids: CAWSVIRSDEQFF. V usage is TRBV30 and J usage is TRBJ2-1; no definite D call. The CDR3 has 13 amino acids. Trimming took 0 bases from V and 8 from J, leaving 11 bases between them. Germline assignment: CDR1 GTSNPN and CDR2 SVGIG (reference sequence).

The genes are TRBV15 and TRBJ2-7, with TRBD1 identical over 8 bases. The V gene end was trimmed by 5 bases and the J gene end by 6 bases; junction bases not matched to a gene: 6. The germline V gene has CDR1 LNHNV and CDR2 YYDKDF (reference sequence). The CDR3 spans 13 residues. The CDR3 coding sequence is TGTGCCACCAGCTCACACAGGGGGGCCGAGCAGTACTTC. Protein product: CATSSHRGAEQYF.

The J gene is TRBJ2-3, the V gene TRBV5-1, with 9 bases fitting TRBD1. After removal of 2 bases from V and 5 bases from J, the junction contained 3 bases not matched to a gene. Looked up from germline, CDR1 is SGHRS and CDR2 is YFSETQ. The length of the CDR3 is 14 residues. The CDR3 protein is CASSLGTGLDTQYF. The CDR3 region has the DNA TGCGCCAGCAGCTTAGGGACAGGGTTAGATACGCAGTATTTT.

The chain links TRBV15 to TRBJ2-1; tentatively, D is TRBD2 (7 bases). CDR3 size: 16 residues. V lost 0 bases and J 7 bases, leaving 16 bases between the germline ends. Germline lookup yields CDR1 LNHNV and CDR2 YYDKDF (reference sequence). CDR3: CATSRDRGGEGNEQFF. The CDR3 DNA is TGTGCCACCAGCAGAGATAGGGGGGGAGAAGGGAATGAGCAGTTCTTC.

This clone was seen more than once but under ten times. This chain connects TRBV6-2 or TRBV6-3 to TRBJ1-2; D is unresolved. The CDR3 runs to 13 residues. Germline V CDR1 and CDR2: MNHEY, SVGEGT. V lost 2 bases, J lost 1 base, and 5 bases lay in between. In DNA, the CDR3 is TGTGCCAGCAGTTACAACATTAACTATGGCTACACCTTC. It translates to CASSYNINYGYTF.

The V call is TRBV5-6, the J call TRBJ1-1; D gene uncertain. V lost 4 bases to trimming and J lost 8 bases, with 21 bases between them. The CDR3 contains 15 residues. Germline V gene lookup returns CDR1 SGHDT and CDR2 YYEEEE. The CDR3 DNA reads TGTGCCAGCAGCGCGGGTTTTGTGGCGTTCACAGAAGCTTTCTTT. Translated, it gives CASSAGFVAFTEAFF. Variable domain in full (rest from reference TRBV5-6 and TRBJ1-1): DAGVTQSPTHLIKTRGQQVTLRCSPKSGHDTVSWYQQALGQGPQFIFQYYEEEERQRGNFPDRFSGHQFPNYSSELNVNALLLGDSALYLCASSAGFVAFTEAFFGQGTRLTVV.

The rearrangement uses TRBV6-5 and TRBJ2-3; D gene ambiguous. The germline V gene has CDR1 MNHEY and CDR2 SVGAGI. The CDR3 length is 15 residues. Trimming stripped 6 bases from V and 2 bases from J, with 15 bases between. This CDR3 reads CASSLMRQYTDTQYF. In nucleotides, the CDR3 is TGTGCCAGCAGCCTGATGCGTCAGTACACAGATACGCAGTATTTT.

This chain joins TRBV5-6 and TRBJ1-2, with D possibly TRBD1 on 5 matching bases. CDR1 and CDR2 from the germline V gene are SGHDT and YYEEEE. V was pared by 4 bases and J by 8 bases, with 27 bases between. This CDR3 comprises 17 residues. The CDR3: CASSPAHGQISWWGYTF. The CDR3 DNA reads as TGTGCCAGCAGCCCCGCCCACGGACAAATATCGTGGTGGGGCTACACCTTC.

V is TRBV7-2 and J is TRBJ2-7; D is uncertain. The V gene's germline CDR1 is SGHTA and CDR2 FQGNSA. CDR3 length equals 13 residues. Trimming removed 4 bases at V and 6 bases at J, with 13 bases between. CDR3 sequence reads: CASSSTPPREQYF. The CDR3 DNA reads TGTGCCAGCAGCTCCACTCCCCCCCGCGAGCAGTACTTC.

The chain employs TRBV5-1 and TRBJ2-1; possibly TRBD1 for D (6 bases). Germline V gene sequence: CDR1 SGHRS, CDR2 YFSETQ. V lost 0 bases to trimming and J lost 7 bases, with 14 bases between them. The length of the CDR3 is 15 residues. The CDR3 here is CASSLVGTRGNEQFF. The CDR3 bases are TGCGCCAGCAGCTTGGTCGGGACAAGAGGAAATGAGCAGTTCTTC.

The chain uses TRBV5-1 and TRBJ2-3; no definite D call. The CDR3 spans 13 residues. Trimming shortened V by 0 bases and J by 3 bases, and 5 bases separated the two germline ends. Germline V gene sequence: CDR1 SGHRS, CDR2 YFSETQ. The CDR3 sequence: CASSLVPTDTQYF. CDR3 nucleotides: TGCGCCAGCAGCTTGGTCCCTACAGATACGCAGTATTTT.

CDR3 sequence reads: CASSRGRDYEQYF. DNA of the CDR3: TGTGCCAGCAGTAGGGGGAGGGACTACGAGCAGTACTTC. The gene calls are TRBV28 and TRBJ2-7; a weak D match, TRBD2 (7 bases). V was clipped by 5 bases and J by 3 bases, with 11 bases between them. CDR1 MDHEN and CDR2 SYDVKM come from the germline V gene. The CDR3 contains 13 residues.

The rearrangement joins TRBV27 to TRBJ1-6; TRBD1 matches at 8 bases. Germline V gene sequence: CDR1 MNHEY, CDR2 SMNVEV (reference sequence). The CDR3 has 14 residues. The ends lost 3 bases at V and 6 bases at J; junction bases unmatched: 1. CDR3 coding DNA: TGTGCCAGCAGTTTCGACAGGGGTAATTCACCCCTCCACTTT. Translation gives CASSFDRGNSPLHF.

The chain joins TRBV21-1 to TRBJ2-5; the table's D call of TRBD2 was not tested on the DNA. TRBV21-1 is listed as a pseudogene. The CDR3 is 16 residues long. CDR3 sequence (DNA): TGTGCCAGCAGCAAAGGCGGGGGACTAGACCAAGAGACCCAGTACTTC. Encoded protein: CASSKGGGLDQETQYF.

The chain joins TRBV6-6 to TRBJ2-2; D possibly corresponds to TRBD1 (5 bases). Per germline, CDR1 MNHNY and CDR2 SVGAGI (reference sequence). The CDR3 totals 16 residues. Trimming removed 2 bases at V and 0 bases at J, with 10 bases between. CDR3 bases: TGTGCCAGCAGTTACACCGGACACCCGAACACCGGGGAGCTGTTTTTT. Amino acids: CASSYTGHPNTGELFF.

V gene TRBV2 combines with J gene TRBJ1-2; TRBD1 matches 12 bases. CDR3 size: 15 residues. Germline CDR1 is SNHLY and CDR2 is FYNNEI. V shed 7 bases, J shed 10 bases, and the junction held 13 bases outside the gene matches. DNA of the CDR3: TGTGCCAGCACTCCAGCCGGGACAGGGGGCATCGACTACACCTTC. As protein: CASTPAGTGGIDYTF.

The J gene is TRBJ2-1, the V gene TRBV6-5; D not resolved. The CDR3 has 15 residues. From germline, CDR1 is MNHEY and CDR2 SVGAGI. Trimming removed 2 bases at V and 5 bases at J, with 13 bases between. The CDR3 spells CASSYTRIRNNEQFF. The CDR3 nucleotides read TGTGCCAGCAGTTACACAAGAATCAGAAACAATGAGCAGTTCTTC.

The chain's CDR3 is CASSTGQGPQHF. The CDR3 DNA follows: TGTGCCAGCTCCACAGGGCAAGGGCCCCAGCATTTT. The gene calls are TRBV6-5 and TRBJ1-5; maybe TRBD1 (6 bases). Trimming removed 8 bases from V and 9 bases from J, with 14 bases in between. Germline V lookup: CDR1 MNHEY, CDR2 SVGAGI. The CDR3 covers 12 residues.

The gene calls are TRBV15 and TRBJ2-5; 7 positions match TRBD1. Germline V gives CDR1 LNHNV, CDR2 YYDKDF (reference sequence). The CDR3 runs to 14 residues. Trimming at V came to 0 bases and at J to 2 bases, leaving 0 bases not matched to a gene. CDR3 sequence (DNA): TGTGCCACCAGCAGAGACAGGGGGCAAGAGACCCAGTACTTC. It yields the protein CATSRDRGQETQYF.

As DNA, the CDR3 is TGTGCCAGCAGTGGGGGGGCCCTGGAGGCTGAAGCTTTCTTT. Translated: CASSGGALEAEAFF. The rearrangement joins TRBV2 to TRBJ1-1; D might be TRBD1 (6 bases). CDR1 and CDR2 from the germline V gene are SNHLY and FYNNEI. The CDR3 is made up of 14 amino acids. Deletions cut 4 bases from V and 6 bases from J, with 15 bases between.

The chain couples TRBV10-3 to TRBJ1-2, with D hard to call. Germline values: CDR1 ENHRY, CDR2 SYGVKD. The CDR3 totals 11 residues. Trimming took off 10 bases at V and 3 bases at J, with 9 bases between the two ends. Here the CDR3 reads CATSSYYGYTF. CDR3 DNA: TGTGCCACCTCCAGCTACTATGGCTACACCTTC.

This clone was detected only once. The V gene is TRBV13, the J gene TRBJ2-5; no reliable D call. Trimming removed 5 bases from V and 4 bases from J, with 17 bases in between. CDR1 and CDR2 from the germline V gene are PRHDT and FYEKMQ (reference sequence). The CDR3 length is 15 residues. DNA for the CDR3: TGTGCCAGCAGCACGACACGCATGGTGAGAGAGACCCAGTACTTC. Its protein is CASSTTRMVRETQYF. Full variable domain (missing parts from reference TRBV13 and TRBJ2-5): AAGVIQSPRHLIKEKRETATLKCYPIPRHDTVYWYQQGPGQDPQFLISFYEKMQSDKGSIPDRFSAQQFSDYHSELNMSSLELGDSALYFCASSTTRMVRETQYFGPGTRLLVL.

This chain joins TRBV25-1 and TRBJ1-2; a weak D match, TRBD1 (5 bases). Trimming took off 4 bases at V and 3 bases at J, with 12 bases between the two ends. The CDR3 covers 14 residues. Germline CDR1 is MGHDK and CDR2 is SYGVNS. The DNA for the CDR3 is TGTGCCAGCAGTGGGGGCGGTCGATACTATGGCTACACCTTC. Translated: CASSGGGRYYGYTF.

This chain connects TRBV9 to TRBJ1-1, with D possibly TRBD1 on 5 matching bases. Germline lookup yields CDR1 SGDLS and CDR2 YYNGEE. The ends were cut back, 0 bases at V and 6 bases at J, with 9 bases in the middle. This CDR3 comprises 13 residues. The CDR3 loop is CASSVGGKSEAFF. The CDR3, as DNA: TGTGCCAGCAGCGTAGGGGGGAAATCTGAAGCTTTCTTT.

The chain links TRBV10-3 to TRBJ2-3, with D perhaps TRBD2 (6 bases). CDR3 length equals 14 residues. Trimming stripped 8 bases from V and 0 bases from J, with 12 bases between. The germline CDR1 and CDR2 sequences are ENHRY and SYGVKD. The CDR3 protein is CAIRASASTDTQYF. In DNA form, the CDR3 reads TGTGCCATCCGGGCTAGCGCTAGCACAGATACGCAGTATTTT.

The gene calls are TRBV6-8 and TRBJ1-6, with 7 positions matching TRBD1. This CDR3 has 17 residues. Trimming at V came to 7 bases and at J to 11 bases, leaving 20 bases not matched to a gene. The germline gives CDR1 MNHGY, CDR2 SAAAGT. CDR3 amino acids: CASITMTGSNNIAPLHF. Written as DNA, the CDR3 is TGTGCCAGCATTACAATGACAGGGTCGAACAACATCGCACCCCTCCACTTT.